One sample yielded the 9 T cell receptor beta chains listed below, sequenced in a study of blood T cell repertoires in COVID-19 (dated by TCRdb to the early 2020s). Library preparation used the immunoSEQ multiplex PCR assay. TCRdb took over this immuneACCESS table, retaining in-frame rearrangements with V and J assigned. Such tables are incomplete; in checked studies, under half of the missing clones stem from an unresolved V gene, and the remainder is unexplained. This sample holds 55,000 to 65,000 clones; 79% were observed only once. Of the sample, 3% to 3.5% is held by the ten largest clones. Specimen: peripheral blood. The receptors stem from a man aged 55 to 70 with acute or convalescent COVID-19.

This clone is a singleton in its sample. The chain employs TRBV29-1 and TRBJ1-1; D is possibly TRBD1 (6 bases). Between the trimmed V and J ends, which lost 1 base and 9 bases, there was a span of 12 bases. The CDR3 is made up of 12 amino acids. CDR1 and CDR2 (germline): SQVTM, ANQGSEA. In DNA form, the CDR3 reads TGCAGCGTTGAAGGAGAGCAGGGGAAAGCTTTCTTT. Its translation: CSVEGEQGKAFF.

The J gene is TRBJ1-3, the V gene TRBV6-5, with 8 bases aligning to TRBD1. The CDR3 sequence is 14 residues long. The ends lost 5 bases at V and 0 bases at J; junction bases unmatched: 0. Germline V gives CDR1 MNHEY, CDR2 SVGAGI. CDR3 coding DNA: TGTGCCAGCAGTACAGGGGGCTCTGGAAACACCATATATTTT. Translated: CASSTGGSGNTIYF.

V is TRBV18 and J is TRBJ2-1; D is perhaps TRBD2 (6 bases). From germline, CDR1 is KGHSH and CDR2 LQKENI. This CDR3 has 15 residues. Trimming removed 2 bases from V and 5 bases from J, with 13 bases in between. The DNA for the CDR3 is TGTGCCAGCTCACCAAATGGAGGGGCCAACAATGAGCAGTTCTTC. It encodes CASSPNGGANNEQFF.

The rearrangement links TRBV18 to TRBJ1-5; TRBD1 might be the D (5 bases). This CDR3 has 17 residues. V gave up 7 bases and J gave up 0 bases, with 19 bases separating them. Germline V gives CDR1 KGHSH, CDR2 LQKENI. The CDR3 loop is CASYWGDPTGSNQPQHF. Written as DNA, the CDR3 is TGTGCCAGCTACTGGGGGGACCCTACGGGTAGCAATCAGCCCCAGCATTTT. Variable domain in full (rest from reference TRBV18 and TRBJ1-5): NAGVMQNPRHLVRRRGQEARLRCSPMKGHSHVYWYRQLPEEGLKFMVYLQKENIIDESGMPKERFSAEFPKEGPSILRIQQVVRGDSAAYFCASYWGDPTGSNQPQHFGDGTRLSIL.

The rearrangement joins TRBV2 to TRBJ1-1; a weak D match, TRBD1 (5 bases). The CDR3 extends over 16 amino acids. Per germline, CDR1 SNHLY and CDR2 FYNNEI. Between the trimmed V and J ends, which lost 4 bases and 4 bases, there was a span of 19 bases. The CDR3 spells CASSVGGAGWSTEAFF. The CDR3 DNA follows: TGTGCCAGCAGTGTAGGCGGGGCAGGGTGGAGCACTGAAGCTTTCTTT.

The V gene is TRBV18, the J gene TRBJ2-1; TRBD1 aligns across 9 bases. This CDR3 has 15 residues. V was pared by 3 bases and J by 5 bases, with 5 bases of the junction left unmatched. The germline V gene has CDR1 KGHSH and CDR2 LQKENI. Written as DNA, the CDR3 is TGTGCCAGCTCACCCGGGACAGGGTGGGACAATGAGCAGTTCTTC. Its translation is CASSPGTGWDNEQFF.

V is TRBV2 and J is TRBJ1-2; a weak D match, TRBD1 (5 bases). The CDR3 runs 13 residues. Trimming took off 5 bases at V and 4 bases at J, with 11 bases between the two ends. CDR1 and CDR2 from the germline V gene are SNHLY and FYNNEI. CDR3: CASSLEGIYGYTF. In DNA form, the CDR3 reads TGTGCCAGCAGTTTGGAGGGGATCTATGGCTACACCTTC.

This rearrangement joins TRBV10-3 to TRBJ1-5; 7 positions match TRBD1. Germline values: CDR1 ENHRY, CDR2 SYGVKD. The J segment lost 1 base and the V segment lost 0 bases, leaving 0 bases of the junction unmatched. The CDR3 is 15 residues long. CDR3 sequence: CAISESTGSNQPQHF. The CDR3 DNA reads TGTGCCATCAGTGAGTCGACAGGGAGCAATCAGCCCCAGCATTTT.

The genes are TRBV29-1 and TRBJ2-1; D possibly corresponds to TRBD2 (5 bases). The germline V and J ends were trimmed by 0 bases and 9 bases, with 15 bases remaining between them. Germline V gives CDR1 SQVTM, CDR2 ANQGSEA. The CDR3 has 14 amino acids. CDR3: CSVEESRVRAEQFF. CDR3 bases: TGCAGCGTTGAAGAATCGCGGGTGCGTGCTGAGCAGTTCTTC.